This entry lists 12 T cell receptor beta chains sequenced from one sample in a study of blood T cell repertoires in COVID-19. The assay was immunoSEQ multiplex PCR, and TCRdb's table has in-frame clones only and misses some. In the table there are approximately 290,000 clones, around 90% of which are singletons. Sequencing was carried out using peripheral blood. The receptors come from a man younger than 35 with active or convalescent COVID-19.

The rearrangement uses TRBV2 and TRBJ1-1; D perhaps matches TRBD1 (5 bases). CDR1 SNHLY and CDR2 FYNNEI come from the germline V gene. CDR3 length equals 13 residues. The V and J ends lost 4 bases and 2 bases respectively, with 8 bases between them. The DNA for the CDR3 is TGTGCCAGCAGTGTGGGGCAAAACACTGAAGCTTTCTTT. Translation gives CASSVGQNTEAFF.

The chain carries TRBV18 and TRBJ2-5, with D possibly being TRBD1 (6 bases). There are 14 residues in the CDR3. Trimming shortened V by 1 base and J by 5 bases, and 11 bases separated the two germline ends. Germline V gene data show CDR1 as KGHSH and CDR2 as LQKENI. The CDR3 spells CASSPRDRSETQYF. CDR3 sequence (DNA): TGTGCCAGCTCACCACGCGACAGGTCGGAGACCCAGTACTTC.

The chain couples TRBV7-6 to TRBJ1-1, with a tentative D call TRBD1 (6 bases). Looked up from germline, CDR1 is SGHVS and CDR2 is FNYEAQ. This CDR3 is 17 amino acids long. V was cut by 1 base and J by 0 bases, with 15 bases left in between. CDR3 in DNA: TGTGCCAGCAGCTTAGTTCCTCCTAGGGGGATGAACACTGAAGCTTTCTTT. Residues: CASSLVPPRGMNTEAFF. The full variable domain, rest sourced from reference TRBV7-6 and TRBJ1-1, is GAGVSQSPRYKVTKRGQDVALRCDPISGHVSLYWYRQALGQGPEFLTYFNYEAQQDKSGLPNDRFSAERPEGSISTLTIQRTEQRDSAMYRCASSLVPPRGMNTEAFFGQGTRLTVV.

The rearrangement joins TRBV6-1 to TRBJ2-1; 8 bases align to TRBD2. Germline V gene data show CDR1 as MNHNS and CDR2 as SASEGT. V was clipped by 0 bases and J by 4 bases; unmatched bases: 8. The CDR3 is made up of 17 amino acids. Here the CDR3 DNA reads TGTGCCAGCAGTGAAGCGCCGTCTAGCGGGTCATACAATGAGCAGTTCTTC. Protein: CASSEAPSSGSYNEQFF.

This clone came up a few times. The V call is TRBV7-3, the J call TRBJ1-6; TRBD1 matches at 7 bases. The J segment lost 7 bases and the V segment lost 2 bases, leaving 14 bases of the junction unmatched. The CDR3 extends over 18 amino acids. Germline lookup yields CDR1 SGHTA and CDR2 FQGTGA. The CDR3 nucleotides are TGTGCCAGCAGCTTACTCGGTACAGGGGCAGGAGGAAATTCACCCCTCCACTTT. Its protein product is CASSLLGTGAGGNSPLHF.

This clone appeared once. The chain joins TRBV13 to TRBJ2-3; 7 positions match TRBD1. CDR3 length: 18 amino acids. From germline, CDR1 is PRHDT and CDR2 FYEKMQ (reference sequence). V shed 0 bases, J shed 2 bases, and the junction held 11 bases outside the gene matches. The CDR3 region has the DNA TGTGCCAGCAGCTTAGGTAGTATCGGGACAGAAATCACAGATACGCAGTATTTT. Translating gives CASSLGSIGTEITDTQYF.

The table lists this clone with a few counts. The V gene is TRBV4-3, the J gene TRBJ1-2, with TRBD1 matching over 7 bases. CDR1 is LGHNA, CDR2 YSLEER, per germline. There are 14 residues in the CDR3. V lost 4 bases, J lost 4 bases, and 6 bases stayed unmatched. The DNA of the CDR3 is TGCGCCAGCAGCCCCTCGACAGGGCTCTATGGCTACACCTTC. Its translation: CASSPSTGLYGYTF.

This clone was found once. The gene calls are TRBV9 and TRBJ1-2; no reliable D call. The germline gives CDR1 SGDLS, CDR2 YYNGEE. This CDR3 comprises 13 residues. Trimming shortened V by 0 bases and J by 3 bases, and 6 bases separated the two germline ends. The chain's CDR3 is CASSVAEDYGYTF. The CDR3 DNA follows: TGTGCCAGCAGCGTAGCTGAGGACTATGGCTACACCTTC. Full variable domain (remainder filled in from reference TRBV9 and TRBJ1-2): DSGVTQTPKHLITATGQRVTLRCSPRSGDLSVYWYQQSLDQGLQFLIQYYNGEERAKGNILERFSAQQFPDLHSELNLSSLELGDSALYFCASSVAEDYGYTFGSGTRLTVV.

This rearrangement joins TRBV4-3 to TRBJ2-7, with D hard to call. The CDR3 is 14 residues long. Trimming pared 0 bases from V and 3 bases from J, leaving 9 bases between. The germline gives CDR1 LGHNA, CDR2 YSLEER. Written as DNA, the CDR3 is TGCGCCAGCAGCCAAGATCTTGGGCACTACGAGCAGTACTTC. Translated, it gives CASSQDLGHYEQYF.

This chain joins TRBV18 and TRBJ2-5, with TRBD2 identical over 8 bases. V lost 3 bases and J lost 5; bases outside the gene matches: 2. CDR3 size: 13 residues. CDR1 is KGHSH, CDR2 LQKENI, per germline. In DNA form, the CDR3 reads TGTGCCAGCTCACCCCGGGAGGGTGAGACCCAGTACTTC. Translated: CASSPREGETQYF. Full variable domain (rest looked up from reference TRBV18 and TRBJ2-5): NAGVMQNPRHLVRRRGQEARLRCSPMKGHSHVYWYRQLPEEGLKFMVYLQKENIIDESGMPKERFSAEFPKEGPSILRIQQVVRGDSAAYFCASSPREGETQYFGPGTRLLVL.

This clone was observed a handful of times. This chain links TRBV28 with TRBJ1-5; D gene uncertain. Looked up from germline, CDR1 is MDHEN and CDR2 is SYDVKM. The V end was cut by 1 base, the J end by 3 bases, with 13 bases between. The CDR3 spans 16 residues. DNA for the CDR3: TGTGCCAGCAGTTTATTGCTGGAGGTTCCCAATCAGCCCCAGCATTTT. Amino acids: CASSLLLEVPNQPQHF.

This sequence joins TRBV7-9 and TRBJ2-7; D possibly corresponds to TRBD2 (5 bases). V dropped 1 base and J dropped 3 bases, with 13 bases sitting between them. In germline, CDR1 is SEHNR, CDR2 FQNEAQ (reference sequence). This CDR3 contains 15 residues. As DNA, the CDR3 is TGTGCCAGCAGCTTAGTCGACGCAGGACTCTACGAGCAGTACTTC. Its translation is CASSLVDAGLYEQYF.